What follows are 11 T cell receptor beta chains derived from one specimen sequenced in a study of T cell repertoires in cytomegalovirus infection. For these receptors, no antigen is known. TCRdb re-called the reads through MiXCR, storing one row per CDR3 protein. The sample includes roughly 920,000 distinct CDR3 sequences, approximately 32% of them seen just once. The sample consisted of cultured CD8+ T cells from PBMCs, taken from culture after CMV antigen stimulation. Source of these receptors: a human donor in good health (CMV status not recorded). Some clones in this sample may be carry-over from other donors' samples.

This clonotype was picked up one time. The rearrangement joins TRBV6-5 to TRBJ2-1, with D maybe TRBD2 (6 bases). CDR3 length equals 16 residues. Trimming shortened V by 6 bases and J by 0 bases, and 15 bases separated the two germline ends. The germline gives CDR1 MNHEY, CDR2 SVGAGI. CDR3 sequence (DNA): TGTGCCAGCAGCCGAATAGCGGCAAGCTCCTACAATGAGCAGTTCTTC. This sequence encodes CASSRIAASSYNEQFF.

This clonotype showed up just a few times. The chain recombines TRBV7-2 with TRBJ1-4; TRBD1 matches 7 bases. Germline V CDR1 and CDR2: SGHTA, FQGNSA. V lost 4 bases, J lost 5 bases, and 7 bases stayed unmatched. This CDR3 is 15 amino acids long. The CDR3 spells CASSSTGVPNEKLFF. The CDR3 DNA reads as TGTGCCAGCAGCTCCACAGGGGTCCCCAATGAAAAACTGTTTTTT.

The gene calls are TRBV10-3 and TRBJ1-1; D remains unclear. This CDR3 has 12 residues. V lost 6 bases and J 4 bases, leaving 9 bases between the germline ends. Germline CDR1 and CDR2: ENHRY and SYGVKD. CDR3 nucleotides: TGTGCCATCAGGATCGGTCCCACTGAAGCTTTCTTT. Its translation is CAIRIGPTEAFF.

This clonotype was counted only a few times. J is TRBJ1-2 and V is TRBV11-3; D is undetermined. V was pared by 0 bases and J by 2 bases, with 7 bases between. The CDR3 totals 14 residues. Germline loops: CDR1 SGHNT, CDR2 YENEEA. The CDR3 region has the DNA TGTGCCAGCAGCTTAGAGGTGGGCAACTATGGCTACACCTTC. It specifies CASSLEVGNYGYTF.

V gene TRBV15 combines with J gene TRBJ2-1; 10 nucleotides agree with TRBD1. V shed 6 bases and J 8 bases; nucleotides not matched to a gene: 19. The CDR3 is made up of 18 amino acids. CDR1 is LNHNV, CDR2 YYDKDF, per germline (reference sequence). CDR3 nucleotide sequence: TGTGCCACCAGAGGGGGGGGTCAGTGGGACAGGGGCTATCATGAGCAGTTCTTC. Protein sequence: CATRGGGQWDRGYHEQFF.

This clonotype was seen a handful of times. The gene calls are TRBV2 and TRBJ2-2, with 9 positions matching TRBD2. The CDR3 length is 15 residues. After removal of 7 bases from V and 3 bases from J, the junction contained 6 bases not matched to a gene. Germline values: CDR1 SNHLY, CDR2 FYNNEI. Written as DNA, the CDR3 is TGTGCCAGCATGGGCGGGGGGGCCGACACCGGGGAGCTGTTTTTT. Its protein is CASMGGGADTGELFF.

The chain has TRBV6-2 or TRBV6-3 and TRBJ1-4, with 7 positions matching TRBD1. Germline V gene sequence: CDR1 MNHEY, CDR2 SVGEGT. The length of the CDR3 is 17 residues. V shed 6 bases, J shed 0 bases, and the junction held 10 bases outside the gene matches. CDR3 in amino acids: CASSPLRQGATNEKLFF. CDR3 sequence (DNA): TGTGCCAGCAGCCCACTTCGACAGGGAGCAACTAATGAAAAACTGTTTTTT.

The rearrangement uses TRBV6-1 and TRBJ1-5, with D uncertain. The CDR3 consists of 11 residues. The V gene lost 3 bases and the J gene lost 5 bases, with 2 bases spanning the gap. CDR1 and CDR2 from the germline V gene are MNHNS and SASEGT. The CDR3 nucleotides are TGTGCCAGCAGTGACTATCAGCCCCAGCATTTT. This gives the protein CASSDYQPQHF.

The V and J genes are TRBV5-5 and TRBJ1-4; unclear D gene. With 4 bases removed from V and 0 bases from J, the gap between germline ends came to 10 bases. There are 15 residues in the CDR3. Germline lookup yields CDR1 SGHKS and CDR2 YYEKEE (reference sequence). The CDR3 loop reads CASSPSLATNEKLFF. CDR3 coding DNA: TGTGCCAGCAGCCCCTCCCTTGCAACTAATGAAAAACTGTTTTTT.

Points on this clonotype: A read error may explain this, as a much larger clone is one base away. The CDR3 DNA sequence: TGTGCCAGCAGCAAGACAGGTTACCGAGATAATGAAAAACTGTTTTTT. This translates into CASSKTGYRDNEKLFF. The chain joins TRBV7-2 to TRBJ1-4, with D perhaps TRBD1 (6 bases). Trimming left V 5 bases short and J 4 bases short, with 17 bases between. This CDR3 is built from 16 residues. Germline CDR1 is SGHTA and CDR2 is FQGNSA.

The V and J genes are TRBV20-1 and TRBJ2-1; D tentatively fits TRBD1 or TRBD2 (5 bases each). The CDR3 runs to 17 residues. Germline V gene lookup returns CDR1 DFQATT and CDR2 SNEGSKA (reference sequence). V was cut by 5 bases and J by 7 bases, with 27 bases left in between. CDR3 residues: CSAGNPGSSRPGNEQFF. The CDR3 region has the DNA TGCAGTGCTGGGAACCCAGGGAGCTCTCGTCCGGGGAATGAGCAGTTCTTC.